This note documents a single TCR beta chain sequence. Its matching antigen is unknown. Per the germline V gene, CDR1 is SGHRS and CDR2 is YFSETQ. This CDR3 comprises 14 residues. Trimming pared 0 bases from V and 2 bases from J, leaving 9 bases between. The data are from a study of T-cell memory formation after mild COVID-19. Study observations and caveats: Among contracting clones, CD4+ were mainly CM/EM and CD8+ enriched in EMRA.

cDNA libraries for TCR alpha and TCR beta, carrying sample barcodes and UMIs, came from 5'RACE with constant-segment primers. TCRdb re-called the 5' RACE reads with MiXCR, one entry per CDR3 protein. In the table there are about 13,000 distinct CDR3 sequences, about a sixth of which are singletons. The sequence derives from a man between 18 and 35 years old who had mild COVID-19 (a few samples of this study predate the infection). Cell type and time point are not known. The sample comprised PBMCs or a T cell subset sorted from them (not recorded which). This chain connects TRBV5-1 to TRBJ2-7, with unresolved D. CDR3 sequence: CASSLEAEAYEQYF. DNA for the CDR3: TGCGCCAGCAGCTTGGAGGCCGAAGCCTACGAGCAGTACTTC.